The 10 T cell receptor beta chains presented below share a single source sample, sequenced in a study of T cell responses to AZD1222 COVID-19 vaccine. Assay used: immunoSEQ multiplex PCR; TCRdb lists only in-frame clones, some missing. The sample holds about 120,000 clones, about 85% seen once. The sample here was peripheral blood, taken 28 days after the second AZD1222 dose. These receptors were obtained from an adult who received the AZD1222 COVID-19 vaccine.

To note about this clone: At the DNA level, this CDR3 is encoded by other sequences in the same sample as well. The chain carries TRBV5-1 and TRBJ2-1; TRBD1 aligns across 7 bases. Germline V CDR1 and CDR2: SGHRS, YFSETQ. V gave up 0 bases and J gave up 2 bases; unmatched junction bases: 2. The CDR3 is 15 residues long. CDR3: CASSLGQGPYNEQFF. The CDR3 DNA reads TGCGCCAGCAGCTTGGGACAGGGTCCCTACAATGAGCAGTTCTTC.

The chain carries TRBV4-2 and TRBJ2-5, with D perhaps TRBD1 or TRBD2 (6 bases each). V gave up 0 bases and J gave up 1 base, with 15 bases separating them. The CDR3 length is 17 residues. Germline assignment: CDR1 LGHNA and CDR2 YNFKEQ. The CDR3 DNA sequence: TGTGCCAGCAGCCAAGAAGCCCGTCGGGGGCTCCAAGAGACCCAGTACTTC. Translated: CASSQEARRGLQETQYF.

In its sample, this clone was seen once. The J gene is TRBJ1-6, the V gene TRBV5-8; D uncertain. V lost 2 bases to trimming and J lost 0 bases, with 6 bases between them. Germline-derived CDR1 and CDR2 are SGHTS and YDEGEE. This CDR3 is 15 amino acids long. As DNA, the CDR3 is TGTGCCAGCAGCTTATACAGCTCCTATAATTCACCCCTCCACTTT. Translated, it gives CASSLYSSYNSPLHF. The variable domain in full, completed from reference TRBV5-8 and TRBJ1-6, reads EAGVTQSPTHLIKTRGQQATLRCSPISGHTSVYWYQQALGLGLQFLLWYDEGEERNRGNFPPRFSGRQFPNYSSELNVNALELEDSALYLCASSLYSSYNSPLHFGNGTRLTVT.

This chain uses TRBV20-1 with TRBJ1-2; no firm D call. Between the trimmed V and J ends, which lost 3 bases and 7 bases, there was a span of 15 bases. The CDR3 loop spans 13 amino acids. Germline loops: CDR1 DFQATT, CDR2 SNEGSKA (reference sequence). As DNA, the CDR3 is TGCAGTGCTAGTTTCACCGCTAACGTTGGCTACACCTTC. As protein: CSASFTANVGYTF.

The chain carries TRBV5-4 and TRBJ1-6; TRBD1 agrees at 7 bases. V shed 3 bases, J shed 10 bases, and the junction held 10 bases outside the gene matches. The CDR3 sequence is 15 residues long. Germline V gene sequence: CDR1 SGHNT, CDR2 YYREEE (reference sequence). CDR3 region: CASSSRQGRGSPLHF. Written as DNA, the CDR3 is TGTGCCAGCAGCTCTAGACAGGGCCGAGGGTCACCCCTCCACTTT.

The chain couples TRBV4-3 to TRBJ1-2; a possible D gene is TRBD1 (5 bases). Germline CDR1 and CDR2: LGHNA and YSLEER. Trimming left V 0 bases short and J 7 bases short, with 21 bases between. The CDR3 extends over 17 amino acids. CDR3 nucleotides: TGCGCCAGCAGCCAAGATCGATTCCCAACGGGGGAGAGTGGCTACACCTTC. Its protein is CASSQDRFPTGESGYTF.

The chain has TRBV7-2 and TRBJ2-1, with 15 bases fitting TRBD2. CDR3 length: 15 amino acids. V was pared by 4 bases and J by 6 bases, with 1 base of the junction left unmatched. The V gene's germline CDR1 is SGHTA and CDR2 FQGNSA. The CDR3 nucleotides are TGTGCCAGCAGCTGGACTAGCGGGGGGGGCAATGAGCAGTTCTTC. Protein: CASSWTSGGGNEQFF. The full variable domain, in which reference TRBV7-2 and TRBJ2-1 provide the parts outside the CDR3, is GAGVSQSPSNKVTEKGKDVELRCDPISGHTALYWYRQSLGQGLEFLIYFQGNSAPDKSGLPSDRFSAERTGGSVSTLTIQRTQQEDSAVYLCASSWTSGGGNEQFFGPGTRLTVL.

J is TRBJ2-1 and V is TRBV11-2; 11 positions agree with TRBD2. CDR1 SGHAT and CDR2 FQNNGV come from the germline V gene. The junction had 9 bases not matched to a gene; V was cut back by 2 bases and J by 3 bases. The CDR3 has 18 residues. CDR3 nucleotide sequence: TGTGCCAGCAGCTTAATCCTAAGACTAGCGGGGCACTACAATGAGCAGTTCTTC. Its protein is CASSLILRLAGHYNEQFF.

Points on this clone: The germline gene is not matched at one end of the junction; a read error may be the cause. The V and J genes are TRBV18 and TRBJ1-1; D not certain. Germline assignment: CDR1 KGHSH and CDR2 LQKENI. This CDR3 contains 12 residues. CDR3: CASSTGNTEVFF. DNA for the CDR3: TGTGCCAGCTCTACCGGGAACACTGAAGTTTTCTTT.

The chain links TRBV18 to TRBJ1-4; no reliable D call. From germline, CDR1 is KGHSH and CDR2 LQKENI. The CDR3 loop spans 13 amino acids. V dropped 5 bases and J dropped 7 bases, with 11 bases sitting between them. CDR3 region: CASSTVGGEKLFF. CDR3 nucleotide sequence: TGTGCCAGCTCAACTGTCGGAGGTGAAAAACTGTTTTTT.